These 27 T cell receptor beta chains came from one sample sequenced in a study of T cell responses to AZD1222 COVID-19 vaccine. Sequenced by immunoSEQ multiplex PCR; TCRdb stores in-frame clones only, minus some. The sample holds 100,000 to 150,000 clones, about 89% seen once. The sequencing here drew on peripheral blood, taken on day 0 of AZD1222 vaccination. The receptors here all came from an adult in good health.

J is TRBJ1-1 and V is TRBV11-2, with a tentative D call TRBD1 (6 bases). From germline, CDR1 is SGHAT and CDR2 FQNNGV. V gave up 0 bases and J gave up 5 bases, with 16 bases separating them. This CDR3 spans 16 amino acids. As DNA, the CDR3 is TGTGCCAGCAGCTTAGAGTCAGGGGCGAGGAGGACTGAAGCTTTCTTT. Translating it yields CASSLESGARRTEAFF.

The chain uses TRBV4-1 and TRBJ2-7; the D gene is possibly TRBD2 (5 bases). Germline V lookup: CDR1 MGHRA, CDR2 YSYEKL. This CDR3 is built from 14 residues. V shed 1 base and J shed 3 bases, with 10 bases lying between them. The CDR3 loop reads CASSQVGRGYEQYF. The CDR3 DNA follows: TGCGCCAGCAGCCAAGTTGGCCGGGGCTACGAGCAGTACTTC.

The chain links TRBV5-1 to TRBJ2-7, with 10 nucleotides matching TRBD2. The CDR3 covers 16 residues. With V trimmed by 3 bases and J by 4 bases, 10 bases remained unmatched. Germline assignment: CDR1 SGHRS and CDR2 YFSETQ. The CDR3 coding sequence is TGCGCCAGCAGCTCCCCGGAAGCGGGAGGGCTATACGAGCAGTACTTC. This translates into CASSSPEAGGLYEQYF.

This chain links TRBV3-1 (or the pseudogene TRBV3-2) with TRBJ1-2; 7 bases fit TRBD1. Losses at the gene ends were 0 bases for V and 3 bases for J; bases not matched to a gene: 4. Germline CDR1 reads LGHDT; CDR2 reads YNNKEL (reference sequence). This CDR3 is built from 15 residues. The CDR3 region has the DNA TGTGCCAGCAGCCAAGAAACAGGGGAAGACTATGGCTACACCTTC. It specifies CASSQETGEDYGYTF.

With regard to this clone: The same CDR3 is also encoded by other DNA sequences in this sample. This chain uses TRBV24-1 with TRBJ2-1; D might be TRBD1 (5 bases). Between the trimmed V and J ends, which lost 5 bases and 3 bases, there was a span of 7 bases. CDR3 length equals 13 residues. The germline V gene encodes CDR1 KGHDR and CDR2 SFDVKD. The CDR3 loop is CATSGGYYNEQFF. In DNA form, the CDR3 reads TGTGCCACCAGTGGGGGCTACTACAATGAGCAGTTCTTC.

Here the CDR3 DNA reads TGTGCCAGCAGCCCAGGGAGTGGGGTCACTGAAGCTTTCTTT. Translating gives CASSPGSGVTEAFF. The rearrangement uses TRBV7-8 and TRBJ1-1; a possible D gene is TRBD1 (5 bases). This CDR3 has 14 residues. The V and J ends lost 5 bases and 4 bases respectively, with 14 bases between them. Germline lookup yields CDR1 SGHVS and CDR2 FQNEAQ.

The gene calls are TRBV5-4 and TRBJ1-5; D possibly corresponds to TRBD1 (5 bases). V gave up 3 bases and J gave up 7 bases, with 8 bases separating them. This CDR3 contains 12 residues. Germline V gene sequence: CDR1 SGHNT, CDR2 YYREEE (reference sequence). The CDR3 sequence: CASSYDSQPQHF. The CDR3 DNA reads as TGTGCCAGCAGCTACGACAGCCAGCCCCAGCATTTT.

The chain couples TRBV12-3 or TRBV12-4 to TRBJ2-7; TRBD2 might be the D (6 bases). This CDR3 region has 13 residues. Trimming removed 7 bases from V and 4 bases from J, with 14 bases in between. The CDR3 DNA follows: TGTGCCAGCAAGCGACTAGGGCCTTACGAGCAGTACTTC. This encodes CASKRLGPYEQYF.

The J gene is TRBJ1-1, the V gene TRBV30; D might be TRBD1 (5 bases). This CDR3 spans 13 amino acids. The ends were cut back, 4 bases at V and 0 bases at J, with 9 bases in the middle. Germline CDR1 and CDR2: GTSNPN and SVGIG (reference sequence). DNA for the CDR3: TGTGCCTGGAAGGGACCGGTGAACACTGAAGCTTTCTTT. It translates to CAWKGPVNTEAFF.

V gene TRBV10-3 combines with J gene TRBJ1-3, with a tentative D call TRBD1 (6 bases). Trimming took off 5 bases at V and 1 base at J, with 18 bases between the two ends. This CDR3 has 17 residues. Germline V gene data show CDR1 as ENHRY and CDR2 as SYGVKD. Here the CDR3 DNA reads TGTGCCATCAGTCGAGTTTCCGGGGGGCTTTCTGGAAACACCATATATTTT. This sequence encodes CAISRVSGGLSGNTIYF.

V gene TRBV19 combines with J gene TRBJ1-5; 8 nucleotides match TRBD1. Germline CDR1 reads LNHDA; CDR2 reads SQIVND (reference sequence). The CDR3 runs 18 residues. J lost 2 bases, V lost 0 bases, and 9 bases had no gene match. CDR3 sequence: CASSIDRGRGYGNQPQHF. The DNA for the CDR3 is TGTGCCAGTAGTATAGACAGGGGGCGCGGGTATGGCAATCAGCCCCAGCATTTT.

This clone was observed once. The CDR3 region is CASSPGLAGEETQYF. The CDR3 DNA is TGTGCCAGCAGCCCCGGACTAGCGGGAGAAGAGACCCAGTACTTC. The chain links TRBV11-3 to TRBJ2-5, with TRBD2 matching 13 bases. Unmatched junction bases numbered 3, after V lost 5 bases and J lost 3 bases. The CDR3 length is 15 residues. The germline gives CDR1 SGHNT, CDR2 YENEEA.

This chain connects TRBV14 to TRBJ2-1; 8 bases are shared with TRBD2. CDR1 and CDR2 (germline): SGHDN, FVKESK. CDR3 length: 17 amino acids. V shed 2 bases, J shed 5 bases, and the junction held 11 bases outside the gene matches. CDR3 in amino acids: CASSQTSGLRYHNEQFF. The CDR3, as DNA: TGTGCCAGCAGCCAAACTAGCGGCCTACGATATCACAATGAGCAGTTCTTC.

J is TRBJ2-7 and V is TRBV27; 11 bases align to TRBD1. The CDR3 has 16 amino acids. The V gene's germline CDR1 is MNHEY and CDR2 SMNVEV (reference sequence). V gave up 5 bases and J gave up 0 bases; unmatched junction bases: 6. DNA for the CDR3: TGTGCCAGCAGTCGGGACAGGGGGACGAGCTCCTACGAGCAGTACTTC. It codes for CASSRDRGTSSYEQYF.

This clone is labeled as medium-sized. This rearrangement joins TRBV6-4 to TRBJ2-1; 7 bases fit TRBD2. The CDR3 loop spans 16 amino acids. CDR1 MRHNA and CDR2 SNTAGT come from the germline V gene. Unmatched junction bases numbered 14, after V lost 6 bases and J lost 6 bases. The CDR3 region is CASSERSEGGSNEQFF. CDR3 DNA sequence: TGTGCCAGCAGCGAGAGGAGCGAGGGAGGGAGCAATGAGCAGTTCTTC.

The chain uses TRBV2 and TRBJ2-7; 9 nucleotides line up with TRBD2. This CDR3 has 14 amino acids. From germline, CDR1 is SNHLY and CDR2 FYNNEI. Trimming at V came to 2 bases and at J to 4 bases, leaving 3 bases not matched to a gene. CDR3 amino acids: CASSELAGNYEQYF. CDR3 in DNA: TGTGCCAGCAGTGAACTAGCGGGAAATTACGAGCAGTACTTC.

The chain uses TRBV19 and TRBJ2-4; TRBD2 is a possible D gene (5 bases). Germline assignment: CDR1 LNHDA and CDR2 SQIVND (reference sequence). V lost 3 bases, J lost 0 bases, and 15 bases lay in between. The CDR3 consists of 17 residues. CDR3 sequence: CASSMSSIGLAKNIQYF. CDR3 DNA sequence: TGTGCCAGTAGTATGAGTTCAATCGGACTAGCCAAAAACATTCAGTACTTC.

The V call is TRBV12-3 or TRBV12-4, the J call TRBJ2-7; D is ambiguous. V was clipped by 6 bases and J by 5 bases, with 14 bases between them. CDR3 size: 13 residues. CDR3 in amino acids: CASRPASYHEQYF. As DNA, the CDR3 is TGTGCCAGCAGGCCCGCCAGCTACCACGAGCAGTACTTC.

The V call is TRBV12-5, the J call TRBJ2-3; D uncertain. V dropped 5 bases and J dropped 2 bases, with 5 bases sitting between them. The length of the CDR3 is 12 residues. The germline CDR1 and CDR2 sequences are LGHNT and FRNRAP. The CDR3 DNA follows: TGTGCTAGTGGTCCGTACACAGATACGCAGTATTTT. Its translation is CASGPYTDTQYF.

J is TRBJ1-6 and V is TRBV19; D may be TRBD1 (5 bases). This CDR3 spans 13 amino acids. Per the germline V gene, CDR1 is LNHDA and CDR2 is SQIVND (reference sequence). V dropped 4 bases and J dropped 10 bases, with 11 bases sitting between them. CDR3 sequence reads: CASSTVQGSPLHF. The CDR3 region has the DNA TGTGCCAGTAGTACAGTTCAGGGCTCACCCCTCCACTTT.

CDR3 sequence (DNA): TGCAGTGCTAGTGATAGCGGGAGGTGGACCTACGAGCAGTACTTC. It codes for CSASDSGRWTYEQYF. V is TRBV20-1 and J is TRBJ2-7, with 10 positions matching TRBD2. Looked up from germline, CDR1 is DFQATT and CDR2 is SNEGSKA (reference sequence). Trimming cost V 3 bases and J 2 bases; bases outside gene matches: 7. This CDR3 is built from 15 residues.

The chain couples TRBV7-2 to TRBJ1-3; the D gene is possibly TRBD1 (5 bases). The length of the CDR3 is 15 residues. Between the trimmed V and J ends, which lost 3 bases and 1 base, there was a span of 10 bases. The germline V gene encodes CDR1 SGHTA and CDR2 FQGNSA. The CDR3 DNA sequence: TGTGCCAGCAGCTTGGGGGTCGGATCTGGAAACACCATATATTTT. Encoded protein: CASSLGVGSGNTIYF.

The chain joins TRBV7-8 to TRBJ1-3; D is perhaps TRBD1 (6 bases). V was trimmed by 1 base and J by 0 bases, leaving 7 bases between them. CDR1 is SGHVS, CDR2 FQNEAQ, per germline. The CDR3 totals 15 residues. CDR3 DNA sequence: TGTGCCAGCAGCTTAGTAGGGGGCTCTGGAAACACCATATATTTT. Translating gives CASSLVGGSGNTIYF.

This chain joins TRBV3-1 (or the pseudogene TRBV3-2) and TRBJ1-2; the D is unclear. Germline CDR1 reads LGHDT; CDR2 reads YNNKEL (reference sequence). The CDR3 consists of 15 residues. V was trimmed by 3 bases and J by 4 bases, leaving 15 bases between them. CDR3 DNA: TGTGCCAGCAGCCATAGGCCAGGAGTCCGCTATGGCTACACCTTC. Translated: CASSHRPGVRYGYTF.

The J gene is TRBJ2-2, the V gene TRBV27; 13 positions match TRBD2. This CDR3 has 17 residues. Germline loops: CDR1 MNHEY, CDR2 SMNVEV (reference sequence). Germline trimming cut 5 bases from V and 7 bases from J; bases unmatched to any gene: 10. Here the CDR3 DNA reads TGTGCCAGCAGTATGTTGGGACTAGCGGGAATAGGCGGGGAGCTGTTTTTT. It yields the protein CASSMLGLAGIGGELFF.

This chain joins TRBV11-2 and TRBJ2-3; D unclear. Trimming stripped 1 base from V and 2 bases from J, with 7 bases between. This CDR3 is 14 amino acids long. Germline CDR1 is SGHAT and CDR2 is FQNNGV. The CDR3 coding sequence is TGTGCCAGCAGCTTAGGGCTCTACACAGATACGCAGTATTTT. Translating gives CASSLGLYTDTQYF.

The chain joins TRBV7-2 to TRBJ1-6, with 7 bases matching TRBD1. Trimming cost V 5 bases and J 10 bases; bases outside gene matches: 11. Germline V gene sequence: CDR1 SGHTA, CDR2 FQGNSA. There are 15 residues in the CDR3. CDR3 loop: CASSPPDRDGSPLHF. The CDR3 DNA is TGTGCCAGCAGCCCCCCCGACAGGGACGGATCACCCCTCCACTTT.